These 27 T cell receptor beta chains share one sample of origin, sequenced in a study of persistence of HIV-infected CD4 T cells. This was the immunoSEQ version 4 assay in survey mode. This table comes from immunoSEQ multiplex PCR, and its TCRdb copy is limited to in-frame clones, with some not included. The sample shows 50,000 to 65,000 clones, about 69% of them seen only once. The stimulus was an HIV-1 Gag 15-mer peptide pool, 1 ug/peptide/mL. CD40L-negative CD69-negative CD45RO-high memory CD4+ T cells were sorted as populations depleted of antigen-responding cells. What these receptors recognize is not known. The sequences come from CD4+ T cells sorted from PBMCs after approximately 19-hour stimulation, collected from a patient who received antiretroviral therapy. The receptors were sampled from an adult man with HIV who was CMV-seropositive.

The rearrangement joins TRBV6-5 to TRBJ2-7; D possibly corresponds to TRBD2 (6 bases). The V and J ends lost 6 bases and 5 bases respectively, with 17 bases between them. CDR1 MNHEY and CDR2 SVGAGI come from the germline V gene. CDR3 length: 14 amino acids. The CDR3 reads CASRKERGRHEQYF. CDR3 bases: TGTGCCAGCAGAAAGGAACGAGGGAGGCACGAGCAGTACTTC.

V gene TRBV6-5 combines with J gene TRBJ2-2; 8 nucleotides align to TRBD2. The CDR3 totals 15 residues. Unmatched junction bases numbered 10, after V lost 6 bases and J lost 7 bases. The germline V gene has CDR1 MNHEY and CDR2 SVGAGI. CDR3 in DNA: TGTGCCAGCAGGTTTAGCGGGGTATCGAACGGGGAGCTGTTTTTT. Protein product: CASRFSGVSNGELFF.

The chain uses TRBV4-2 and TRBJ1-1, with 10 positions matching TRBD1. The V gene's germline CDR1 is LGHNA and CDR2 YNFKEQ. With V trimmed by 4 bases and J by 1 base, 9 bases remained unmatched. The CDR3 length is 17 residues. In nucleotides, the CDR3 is TGTGCCAGCAGCCCCTCGGGACAGGGGACTGCGAACACTGAAGCTTTCTTT. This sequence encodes CASSPSGQGTANTEAFF.

The CDR3 DNA reads as TGTGCCAGCAGAAGAAGACAGGACAGAGACACCATATATTTT. This translates into CASRRRQDRDTIYF. The rearrangement uses TRBV3-1 (or the pseudogene TRBV3-2) and TRBJ1-3; tentatively, D is TRBD1 (6 bases). The germline V and J ends were trimmed by 6 bases and 8 bases, with 17 bases remaining between them. Germline V gene sequence: CDR1 LGHDT, CDR2 YNNKEL (reference sequence). This CDR3 region has 14 residues.

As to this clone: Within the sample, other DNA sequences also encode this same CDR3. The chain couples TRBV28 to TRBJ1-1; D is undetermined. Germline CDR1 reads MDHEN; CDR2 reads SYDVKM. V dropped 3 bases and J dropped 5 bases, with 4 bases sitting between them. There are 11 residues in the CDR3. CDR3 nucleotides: TGTGCCAGCAGTTTTATAACTGAAGCTTTCTTT. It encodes CASSFITEAFF.

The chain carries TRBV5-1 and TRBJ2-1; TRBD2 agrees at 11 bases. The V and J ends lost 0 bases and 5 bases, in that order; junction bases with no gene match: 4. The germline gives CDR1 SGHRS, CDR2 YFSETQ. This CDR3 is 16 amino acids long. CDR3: CASSLAPSGGNNEQFF. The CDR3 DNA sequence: TGCGCCAGCAGCTTGGCCCCTAGCGGGGGGAACAATGAGCAGTTCTTC.

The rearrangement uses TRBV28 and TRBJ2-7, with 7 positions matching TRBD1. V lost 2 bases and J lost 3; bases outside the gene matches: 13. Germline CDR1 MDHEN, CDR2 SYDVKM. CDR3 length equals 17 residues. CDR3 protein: CASSLGATGSIDYEQYF. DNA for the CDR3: TGTGCCAGCAGTTTAGGGGCGACAGGGAGCATCGACTACGAGCAGTACTTC.

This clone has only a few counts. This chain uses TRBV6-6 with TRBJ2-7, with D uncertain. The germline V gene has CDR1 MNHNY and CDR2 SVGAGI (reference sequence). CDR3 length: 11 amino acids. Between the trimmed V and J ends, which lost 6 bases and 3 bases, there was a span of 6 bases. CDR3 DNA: TGTGCCAGCAGGGGGAACTACGAGCAGTACTTC. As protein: CASRGNYEQYF.

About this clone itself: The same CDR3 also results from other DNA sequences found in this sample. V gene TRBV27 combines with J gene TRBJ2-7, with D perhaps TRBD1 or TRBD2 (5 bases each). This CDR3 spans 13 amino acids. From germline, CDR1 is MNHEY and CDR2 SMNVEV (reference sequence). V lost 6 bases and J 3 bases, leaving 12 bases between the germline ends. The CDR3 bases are TGTGCCAGCAGCCCCCGGGACGGCTACGAGCAGTACTTC. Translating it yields CASSPRDGYEQYF.

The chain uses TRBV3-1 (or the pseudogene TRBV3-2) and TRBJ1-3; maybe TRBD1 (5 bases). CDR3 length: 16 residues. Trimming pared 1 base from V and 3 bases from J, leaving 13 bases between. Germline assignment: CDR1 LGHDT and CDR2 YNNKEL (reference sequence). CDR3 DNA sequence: TGTGCCAGCAGCCAAGTAGGGGTGGAAGGTGGAAACACCATATATTTT. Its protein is CASSQVGVEGGNTIYF.

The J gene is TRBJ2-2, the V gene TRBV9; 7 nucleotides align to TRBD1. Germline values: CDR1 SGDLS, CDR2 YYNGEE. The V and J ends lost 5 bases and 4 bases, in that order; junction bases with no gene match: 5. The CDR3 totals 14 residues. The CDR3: CASRRQGGTGELFF. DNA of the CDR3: TGTGCCAGCAGACGACAGGGTGGCACCGGGGAGCTGTTTTTT.

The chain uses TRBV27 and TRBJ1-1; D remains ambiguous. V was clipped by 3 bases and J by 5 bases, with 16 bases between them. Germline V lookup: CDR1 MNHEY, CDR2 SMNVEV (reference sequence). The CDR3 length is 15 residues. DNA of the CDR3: TGTGCCAGCAGTTTCTTACCGGCAGTTAGGACTGAAGCTTTCTTT. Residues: CASSFLPAVRTEAFF.

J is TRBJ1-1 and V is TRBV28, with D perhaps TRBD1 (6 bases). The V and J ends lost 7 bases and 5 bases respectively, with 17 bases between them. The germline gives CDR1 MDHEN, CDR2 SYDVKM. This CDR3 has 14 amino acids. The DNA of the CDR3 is TGTGCCAGCATCCCCGGTAGGGGGGGAACTGAAGCTTTCTTT. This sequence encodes CASIPGRGGTEAFF.

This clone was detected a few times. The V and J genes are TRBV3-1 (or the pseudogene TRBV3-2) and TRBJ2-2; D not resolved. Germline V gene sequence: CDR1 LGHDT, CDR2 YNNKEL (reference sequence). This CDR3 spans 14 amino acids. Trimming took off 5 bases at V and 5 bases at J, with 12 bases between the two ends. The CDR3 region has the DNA TGTGCCAGCAGCGGCAGCTCCATGACCGGGGAGCTGTTTTTT. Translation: CASSGSSMTGELFF.

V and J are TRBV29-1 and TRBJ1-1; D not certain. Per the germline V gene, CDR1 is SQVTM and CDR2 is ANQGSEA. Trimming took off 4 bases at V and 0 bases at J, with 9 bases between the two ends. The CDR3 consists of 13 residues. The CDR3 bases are TGCAGCGTTGGGGTCACTCTGAACACTGAAGCTTTCTTT. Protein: CSVGVTLNTEAFF.

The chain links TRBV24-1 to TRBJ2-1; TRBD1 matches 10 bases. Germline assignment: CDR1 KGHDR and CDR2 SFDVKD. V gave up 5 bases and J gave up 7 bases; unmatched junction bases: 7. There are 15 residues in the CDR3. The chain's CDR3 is CATSVGGTGVNEQFF. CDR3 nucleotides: TGTGCCACCAGTGTAGGGGGGACAGGGGTAAATGAGCAGTTCTTC.

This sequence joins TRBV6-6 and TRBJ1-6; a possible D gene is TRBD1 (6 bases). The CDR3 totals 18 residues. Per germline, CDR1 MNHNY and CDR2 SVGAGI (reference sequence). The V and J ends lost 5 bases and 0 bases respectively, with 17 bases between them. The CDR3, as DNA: TGTGCCAGCAGTCTACGCAACAGGGCATCCTCCTATAATTCACCCCTCCACTTT. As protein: CASSLRNRASSYNSPLHF.

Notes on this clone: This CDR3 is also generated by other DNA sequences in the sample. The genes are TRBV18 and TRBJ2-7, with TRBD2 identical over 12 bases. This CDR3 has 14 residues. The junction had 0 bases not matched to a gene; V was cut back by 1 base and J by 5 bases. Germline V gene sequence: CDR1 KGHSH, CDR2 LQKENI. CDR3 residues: CASSPRTSGDEQYF. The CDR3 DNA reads TGTGCCAGCTCACCACGGACTAGCGGGGACGAGCAGTACTTC.

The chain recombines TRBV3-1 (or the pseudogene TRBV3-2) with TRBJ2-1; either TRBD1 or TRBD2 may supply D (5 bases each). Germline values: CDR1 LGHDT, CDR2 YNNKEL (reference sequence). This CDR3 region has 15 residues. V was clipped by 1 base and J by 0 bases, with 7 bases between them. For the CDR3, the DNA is TGTGCCAGCAGCCAAGCAGGGAGCTCCTACAATGAGCAGTTCTTC. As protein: CASSQAGSSYNEQFF.

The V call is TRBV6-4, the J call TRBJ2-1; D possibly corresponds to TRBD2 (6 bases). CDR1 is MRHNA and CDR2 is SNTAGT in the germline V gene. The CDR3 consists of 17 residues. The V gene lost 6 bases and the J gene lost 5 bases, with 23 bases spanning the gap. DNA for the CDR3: TGTGCCAGCAGCCCCACCGGGAGAATCTTGCTCAACAATGAGCAGTTCTTC. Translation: CASSPTGRILLNNEQFF.

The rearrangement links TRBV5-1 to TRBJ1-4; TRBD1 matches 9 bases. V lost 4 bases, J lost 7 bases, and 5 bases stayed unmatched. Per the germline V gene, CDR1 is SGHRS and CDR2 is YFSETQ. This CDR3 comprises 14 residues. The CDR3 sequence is CASSHGQGSEKLFF. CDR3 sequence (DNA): TGCGCCAGCAGCCATGGACAGGGGAGTGAAAAACTGTTTTTT.

In DNA, the CDR3 is TGTGCCAGCAGCTGGGGACAGGGAAACTATGGCTACACCTTC. Its protein is CASSWGQGNYGYTF. This sequence joins TRBV7-2 and TRBJ1-2; 9 nucleotides agree with TRBD1. V shed 4 bases, J shed 2 bases, and the junction held 2 bases outside the gene matches. This CDR3 comprises 14 residues. The germline V gene has CDR1 SGHTA and CDR2 FQGNSA.

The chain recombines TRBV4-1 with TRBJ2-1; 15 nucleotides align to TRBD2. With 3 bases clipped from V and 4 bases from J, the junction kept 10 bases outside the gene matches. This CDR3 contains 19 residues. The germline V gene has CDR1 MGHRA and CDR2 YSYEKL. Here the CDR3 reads CASSHIGLAGGRQYNEQFF. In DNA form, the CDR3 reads TGCGCCAGCAGCCATATCGGACTAGCGGGGGGGCGGCAGTACAATGAGCAGTTCTTC.

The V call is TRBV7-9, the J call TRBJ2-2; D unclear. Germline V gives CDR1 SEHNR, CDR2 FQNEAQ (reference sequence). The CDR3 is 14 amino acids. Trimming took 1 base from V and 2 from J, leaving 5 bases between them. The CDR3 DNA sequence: TGTGCCAGCAGCTTAGGACAAAACACCGGGGAGCTGTTTTTT. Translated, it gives CASSLGQNTGELFF.

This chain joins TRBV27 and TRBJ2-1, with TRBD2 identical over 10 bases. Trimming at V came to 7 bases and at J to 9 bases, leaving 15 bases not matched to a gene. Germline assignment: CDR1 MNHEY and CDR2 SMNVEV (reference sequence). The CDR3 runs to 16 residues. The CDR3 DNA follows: TGTGCCAGCATGGCATTGTCGAGCGGGGGGGCAAGTGAGCAGTTCTTC. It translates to CASMALSSGGASEQFF.

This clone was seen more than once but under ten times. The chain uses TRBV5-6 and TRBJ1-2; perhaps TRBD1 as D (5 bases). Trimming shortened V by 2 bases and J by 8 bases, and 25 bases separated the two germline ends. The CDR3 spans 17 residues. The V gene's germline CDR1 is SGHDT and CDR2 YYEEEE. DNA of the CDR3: TGTGCCAGCAGCTTAGTCGACGGGCGGGGCCGCGGAAGGGGCTACACCTTC. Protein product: CASSLVDGRGRGRGYTF.

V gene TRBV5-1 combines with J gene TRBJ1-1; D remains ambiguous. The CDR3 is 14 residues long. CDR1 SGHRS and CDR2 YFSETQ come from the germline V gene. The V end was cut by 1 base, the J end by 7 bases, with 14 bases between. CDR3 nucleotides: TGCGCCAGCAGCTTGACAACCCCCCAAGGTGAAGCTTTCTTT. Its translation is CASSLTTPQGEAFF. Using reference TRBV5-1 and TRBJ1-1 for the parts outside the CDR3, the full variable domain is KAGVTQTPRYLIKTRGQQVTLSCSPISGHRSVSWYQQTPGQGLQFLFEYFSETQRNKGNFPGRFSGRQFSNSRSEMNVSTLELGDSALYLCASSLTTPQGEAFFGQGTRLTVV.